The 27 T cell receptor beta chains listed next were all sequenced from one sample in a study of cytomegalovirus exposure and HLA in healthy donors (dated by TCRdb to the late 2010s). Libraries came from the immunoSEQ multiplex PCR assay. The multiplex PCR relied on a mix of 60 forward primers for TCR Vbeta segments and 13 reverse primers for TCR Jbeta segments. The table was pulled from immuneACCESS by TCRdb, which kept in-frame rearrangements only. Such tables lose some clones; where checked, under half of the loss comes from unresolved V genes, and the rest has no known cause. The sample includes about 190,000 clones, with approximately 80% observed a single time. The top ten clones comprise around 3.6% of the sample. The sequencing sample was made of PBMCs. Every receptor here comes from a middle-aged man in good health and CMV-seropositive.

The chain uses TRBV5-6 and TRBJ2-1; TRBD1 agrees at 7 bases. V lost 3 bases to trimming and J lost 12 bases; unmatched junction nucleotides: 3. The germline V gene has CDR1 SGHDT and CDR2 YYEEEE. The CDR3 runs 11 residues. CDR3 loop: CASSSTGRQFF. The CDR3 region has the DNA TGTGCCAGCAGCTCGACAGGGCGGCAGTTCTTC.

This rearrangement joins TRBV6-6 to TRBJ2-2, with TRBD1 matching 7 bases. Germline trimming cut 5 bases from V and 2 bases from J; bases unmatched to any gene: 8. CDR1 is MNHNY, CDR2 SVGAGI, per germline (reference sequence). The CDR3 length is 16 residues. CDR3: CASSNPDRVNTGELFF. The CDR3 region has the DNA TGTGCCAGCAGTAACCCCGACAGGGTAAACACCGGGGAGCTGTTTTTT.

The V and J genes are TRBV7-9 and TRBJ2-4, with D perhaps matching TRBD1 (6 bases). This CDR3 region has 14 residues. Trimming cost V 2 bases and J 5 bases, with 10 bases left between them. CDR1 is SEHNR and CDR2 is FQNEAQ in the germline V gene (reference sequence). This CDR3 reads CASSLTGQENIQYF. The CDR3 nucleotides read TGTGCCAGCAGCTTAACGGGACAAGAAAACATTCAGTACTTC.

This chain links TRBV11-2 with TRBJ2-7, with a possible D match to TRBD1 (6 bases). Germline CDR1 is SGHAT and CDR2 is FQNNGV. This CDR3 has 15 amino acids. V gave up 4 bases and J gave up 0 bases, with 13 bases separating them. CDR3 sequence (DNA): TGTGCCAGCAGCTCCCCCCGGGACACCTCCTACGAGCAGTACTTC. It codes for CASSSPRDTSYEQYF.

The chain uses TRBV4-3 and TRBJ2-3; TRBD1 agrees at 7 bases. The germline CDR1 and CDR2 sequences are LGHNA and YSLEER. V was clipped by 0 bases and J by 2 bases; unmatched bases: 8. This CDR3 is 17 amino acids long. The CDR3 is CASSQEMGQRLTDTQYF. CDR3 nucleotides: TGCGCCAGCAGCCAAGAGATGGGACAGCGGCTCACAGATACGCAGTATTTT.

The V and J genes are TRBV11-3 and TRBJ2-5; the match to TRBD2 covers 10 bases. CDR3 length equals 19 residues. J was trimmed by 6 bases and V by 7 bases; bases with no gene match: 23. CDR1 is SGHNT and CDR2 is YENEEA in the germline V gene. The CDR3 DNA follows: TGTGCCAGCACCTCACCCATGGGACCCTGGACTAGCGGTCGGAAGACCCAGTACTTC. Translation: CASTSPMGPWTSGRKTQYF. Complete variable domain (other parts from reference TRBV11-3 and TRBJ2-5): EAGVVQSPRYKIIEKKQPVAFWCNPISGHNTLYWYLQNLGQGPELLIRYENEEAVDDSQLPKDRFSAERLKGVDSTLKIQPAELGDSAVYLCASTSPMGPWTSGRKTQYFGPGTRLLVL.

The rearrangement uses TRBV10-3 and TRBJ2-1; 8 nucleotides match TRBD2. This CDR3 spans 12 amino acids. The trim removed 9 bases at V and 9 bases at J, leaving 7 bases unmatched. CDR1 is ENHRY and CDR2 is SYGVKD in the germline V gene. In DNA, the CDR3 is TGTGCCATTCGGGGACTAGAAGGTGAGCAGTTCTTC. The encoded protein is CAIRGLEGEQFF.

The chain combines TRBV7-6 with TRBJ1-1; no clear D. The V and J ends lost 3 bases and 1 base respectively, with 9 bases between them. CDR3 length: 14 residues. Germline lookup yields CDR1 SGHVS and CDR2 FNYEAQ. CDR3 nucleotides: TGTGCCAGCAGCTTCTCTGAGGCGAACACTGAAGCTTTCTTT. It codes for CASSFSEANTEAFF.

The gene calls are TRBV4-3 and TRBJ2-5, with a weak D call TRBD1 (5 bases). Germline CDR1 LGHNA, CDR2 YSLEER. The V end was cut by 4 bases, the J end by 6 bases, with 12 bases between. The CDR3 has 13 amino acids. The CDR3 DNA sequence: TGCGCCAGCAGCCTTTCAGGGTTGCAGACCCAGTACTTC. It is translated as CASSLSGLQTQYF.

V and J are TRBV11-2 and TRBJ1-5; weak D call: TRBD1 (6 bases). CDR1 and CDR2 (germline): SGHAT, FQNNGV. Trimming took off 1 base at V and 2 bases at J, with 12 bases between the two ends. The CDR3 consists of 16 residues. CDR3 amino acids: CASSLGTDGGNQPQHF. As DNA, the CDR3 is TGTGCCAGCAGCTTAGGGACAGATGGAGGCAATCAGCCCCAGCATTTT.

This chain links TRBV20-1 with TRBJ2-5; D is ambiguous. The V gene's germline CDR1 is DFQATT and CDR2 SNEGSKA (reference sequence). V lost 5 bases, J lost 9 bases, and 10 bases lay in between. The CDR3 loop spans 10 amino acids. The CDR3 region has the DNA TGCAGTGCTCTGAGCCGGGCCCAGTACTTC. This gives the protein CSALSRAQYF.

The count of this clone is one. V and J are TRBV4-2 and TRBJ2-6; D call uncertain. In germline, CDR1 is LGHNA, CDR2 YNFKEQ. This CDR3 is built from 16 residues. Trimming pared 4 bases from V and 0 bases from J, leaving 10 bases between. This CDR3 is CASSPSWASGANVLTF. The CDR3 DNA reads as TGTGCCAGCAGCCCGAGTTGGGCCTCTGGGGCCAACGTCCTGACTTTC.

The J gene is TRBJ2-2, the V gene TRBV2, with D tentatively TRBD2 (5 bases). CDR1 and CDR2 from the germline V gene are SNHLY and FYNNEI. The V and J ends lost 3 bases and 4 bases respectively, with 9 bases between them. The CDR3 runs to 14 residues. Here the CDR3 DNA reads TGTGCCAGCAGTGAGACCGCGGGCACCGGGGAGCTGTTTTTT. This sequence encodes CASSETAGTGELFF.

This CDR3 reads CASSMPTGMETFF. Written as DNA, the CDR3 is TGTGCCAGCAGCATGCCAACAGGGATGGAAACTTTCTTT. The chain employs TRBV7-2 and TRBJ1-1; a weak D match, TRBD1 (6 bases). The CDR3 has 13 amino acids. Germline V lookup: CDR1 SGHTA, CDR2 FQGNSA. V was clipped by 5 bases and J by 12 bases, with 19 bases between them.

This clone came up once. The DNA of the CDR3 is TGTGCCAGCAGTCCCGACAGGGCGCGGCAGTACTTC. It yields the protein CASSPDRARQYF. This chain links TRBV6-5 with TRBJ2-7, with 7 nucleotides matching TRBD1. The ends lost 5 bases at V and 9 bases at J; junction bases unmatched: 7. The germline gives CDR1 MNHEY, CDR2 SVGAGI. The CDR3 runs 12 residues.

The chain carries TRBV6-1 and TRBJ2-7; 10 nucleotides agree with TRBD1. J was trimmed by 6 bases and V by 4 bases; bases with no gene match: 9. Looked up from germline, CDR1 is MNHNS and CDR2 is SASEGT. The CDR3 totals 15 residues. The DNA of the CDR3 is TGTGCCAGCAGTGGCACCGGGACAGGGGAGGCCGAGCAGTACTTC. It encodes CASSGTGTGEAEQYF.

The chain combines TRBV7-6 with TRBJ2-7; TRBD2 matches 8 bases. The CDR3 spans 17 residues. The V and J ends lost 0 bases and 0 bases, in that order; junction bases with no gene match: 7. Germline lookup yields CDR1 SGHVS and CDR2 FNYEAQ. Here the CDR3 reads CASSLAAQGTSSYEQYF. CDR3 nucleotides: TGTGCCAGCAGCTTAGCGGCCCAAGGGACTAGCTCCTACGAGCAGTACTTC.

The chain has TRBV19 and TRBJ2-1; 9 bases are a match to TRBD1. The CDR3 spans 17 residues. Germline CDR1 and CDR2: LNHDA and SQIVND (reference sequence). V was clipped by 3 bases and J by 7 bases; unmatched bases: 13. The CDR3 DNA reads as TGTGCCAGTAGTATTCGCCCCCCGGGACAGGGAAGGAATGAGCAGTTCTTC. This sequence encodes CASSIRPPGQGRNEQFF.

CDR3 DNA sequence: TGTGCCAGCAGCTGGTTGACTAGCGGGAGTCTCTCCAATGAGCAGTTCTTC. Protein: CASSWLTSGSLSNEQFF. The chain employs TRBV7-6 and TRBJ2-1; 12 bases are shared with TRBD2. The J segment lost 6 bases and the V segment lost 4 bases, leaving 10 bases of the junction unmatched. Germline V lookup: CDR1 SGHVS, CDR2 FNYEAQ. The CDR3 contains 17 residues.

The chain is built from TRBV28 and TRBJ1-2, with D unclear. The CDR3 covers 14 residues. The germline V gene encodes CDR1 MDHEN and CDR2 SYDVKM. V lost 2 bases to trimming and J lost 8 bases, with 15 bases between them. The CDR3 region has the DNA TGTGCCAGCAGTTTAGGGTCCGCCCTGAGGGGCTACACCTTC. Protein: CASSLGSALRGYTF.

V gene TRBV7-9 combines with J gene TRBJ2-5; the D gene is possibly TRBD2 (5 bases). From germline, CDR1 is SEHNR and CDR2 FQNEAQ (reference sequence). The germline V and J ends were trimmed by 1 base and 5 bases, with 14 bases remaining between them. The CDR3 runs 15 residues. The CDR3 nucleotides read TGTGCCAGCAGCTTAGTAGGCGAGGGTCGGGAGACCCAGTACTTC. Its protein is CASSLVGEGRETQYF.

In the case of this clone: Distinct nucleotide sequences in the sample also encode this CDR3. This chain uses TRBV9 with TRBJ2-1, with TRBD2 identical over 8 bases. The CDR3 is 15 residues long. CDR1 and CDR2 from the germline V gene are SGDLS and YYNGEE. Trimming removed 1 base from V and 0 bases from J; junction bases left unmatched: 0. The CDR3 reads CASSVSGSSYNEQFF. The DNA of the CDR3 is TGTGCCAGCAGCGTAAGCGGGAGCTCCTACAATGAGCAGTTCTTC.

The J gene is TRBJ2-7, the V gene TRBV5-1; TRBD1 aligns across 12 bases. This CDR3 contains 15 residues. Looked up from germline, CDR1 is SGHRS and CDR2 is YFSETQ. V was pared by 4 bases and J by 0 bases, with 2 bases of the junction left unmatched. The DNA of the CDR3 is TGCGCCAGCAGCAAGGGACAGGGGGCCTCCTACGAGCAGTACTTC. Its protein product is CASSKGQGASYEQYF.

The CDR3 here is CASSTGTGGSVNEQFF. CDR3 in DNA: TGTGCCAGCAGCACGGGGACAGGGGGCTCCGTCAATGAGCAGTTCTTC. J is TRBJ2-1 and V is TRBV11-2; 12 nucleotides match TRBD1. CDR1 is SGHAT, CDR2 FQNNGV, per germline. The CDR3 spans 16 residues. The junction had 8 bases not matched to a gene; V was cut back by 5 bases and J by 6 bases.

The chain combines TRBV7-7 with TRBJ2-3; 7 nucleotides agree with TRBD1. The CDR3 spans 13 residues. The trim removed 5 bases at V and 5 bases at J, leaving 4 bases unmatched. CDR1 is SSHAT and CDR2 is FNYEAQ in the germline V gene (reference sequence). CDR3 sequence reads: CASSSDRVDTQYF. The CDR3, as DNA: TGTGCCAGCAGCAGCGACAGGGTAGATACGCAGTATTTT.

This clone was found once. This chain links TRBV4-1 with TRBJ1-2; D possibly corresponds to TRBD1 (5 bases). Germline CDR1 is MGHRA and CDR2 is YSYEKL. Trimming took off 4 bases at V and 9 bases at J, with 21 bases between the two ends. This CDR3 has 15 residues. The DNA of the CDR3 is TGCGCCAGCAGCCTTGTTTCTCACAGGCGGGAGCGCTACACCTTC. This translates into CASSLVSHRRERYTF.

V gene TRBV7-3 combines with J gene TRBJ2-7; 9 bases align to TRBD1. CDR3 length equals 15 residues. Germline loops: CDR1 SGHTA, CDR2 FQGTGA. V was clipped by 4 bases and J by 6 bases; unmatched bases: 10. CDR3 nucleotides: TGTGCCAGCAGCTCCACACCCGGGACAGGGACCGAGCAGTACTTC. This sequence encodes CASSSTPGTGTEQYF.